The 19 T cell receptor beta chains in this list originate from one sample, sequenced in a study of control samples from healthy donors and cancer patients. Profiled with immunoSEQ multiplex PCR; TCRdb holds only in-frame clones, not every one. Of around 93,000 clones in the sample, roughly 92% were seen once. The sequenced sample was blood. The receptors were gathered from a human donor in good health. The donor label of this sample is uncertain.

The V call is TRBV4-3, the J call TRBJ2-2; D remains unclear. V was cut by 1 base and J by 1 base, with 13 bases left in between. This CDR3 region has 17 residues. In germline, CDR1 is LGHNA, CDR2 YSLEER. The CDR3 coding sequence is TGCGCCAGCAGCCAAGTTCAACGGGCAGGGAACACCGGGGAGCTGTTTTTT. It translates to CASSQVQRAGNTGELFF.

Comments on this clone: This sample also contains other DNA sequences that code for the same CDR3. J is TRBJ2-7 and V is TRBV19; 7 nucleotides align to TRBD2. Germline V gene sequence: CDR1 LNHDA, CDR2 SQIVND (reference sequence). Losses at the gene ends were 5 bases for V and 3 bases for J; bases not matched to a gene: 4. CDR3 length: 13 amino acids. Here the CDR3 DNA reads TGTGCCAGTAGTGTGGGGGGGGGCTACGAGCAGTACTTC. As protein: CASSVGGGYEQYF.

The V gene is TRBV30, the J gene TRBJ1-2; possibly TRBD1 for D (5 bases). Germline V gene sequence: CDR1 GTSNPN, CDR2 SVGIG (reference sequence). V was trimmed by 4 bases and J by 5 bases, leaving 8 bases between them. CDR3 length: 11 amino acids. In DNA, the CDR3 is TGTGCCTGGACGGGGGGTTATGGCTACACCTTC. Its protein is CAWTGGYGYTF. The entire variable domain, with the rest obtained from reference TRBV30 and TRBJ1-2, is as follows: SQTIHQWPATLVQPVGSPLSLECTVEGTSNPNLYWYRQAAGRGLQLLFYSVGIGQISSEVPQNLSASRPQDRQFILSSKKLLLSDSGFYLCAWTGGYGYTFGSGTRLTVV.

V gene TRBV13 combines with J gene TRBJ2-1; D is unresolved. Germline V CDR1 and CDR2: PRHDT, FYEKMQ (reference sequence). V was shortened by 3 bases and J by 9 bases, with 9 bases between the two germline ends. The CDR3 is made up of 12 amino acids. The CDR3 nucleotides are TGTGCCAGCAGCTTCCAAGGGTTTGAGCAGTTCTTC. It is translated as CASSFQGFEQFF.

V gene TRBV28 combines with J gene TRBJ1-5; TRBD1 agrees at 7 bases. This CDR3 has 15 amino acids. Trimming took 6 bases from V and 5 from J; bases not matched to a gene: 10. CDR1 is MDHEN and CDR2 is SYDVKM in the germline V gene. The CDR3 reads CASSSPGGGYQPQHF. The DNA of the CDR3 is TGTGCCAGCAGCTCCCCGGGAGGGGGCTATCAGCCCCAGCATTTT.

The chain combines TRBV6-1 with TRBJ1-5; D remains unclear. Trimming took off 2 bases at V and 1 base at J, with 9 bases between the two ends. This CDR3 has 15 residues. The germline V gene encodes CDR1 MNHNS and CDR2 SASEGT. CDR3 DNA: TGTGCCAGCAGTGAAACGGCAACAAGCAATCAGCCCCAGCATTTT. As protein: CASSETATSNQPQHF.

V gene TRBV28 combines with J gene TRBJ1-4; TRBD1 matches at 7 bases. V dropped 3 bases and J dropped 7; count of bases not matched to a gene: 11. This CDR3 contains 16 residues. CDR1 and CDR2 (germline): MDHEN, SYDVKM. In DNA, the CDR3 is TGTGCCAGCAGTTTTTTCGAAGGGGGCTTAGGTGAAAAACTGTTTTTT. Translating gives CASSFFEGGLGEKLFF.

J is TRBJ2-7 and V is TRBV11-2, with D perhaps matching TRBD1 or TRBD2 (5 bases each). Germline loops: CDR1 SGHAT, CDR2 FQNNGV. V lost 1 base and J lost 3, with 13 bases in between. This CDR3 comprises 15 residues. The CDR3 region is CASSLGLGENYEQYF. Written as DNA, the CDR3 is TGTGCCAGCAGCTTAGGACTGGGGGAGAACTACGAGCAGTACTTC.

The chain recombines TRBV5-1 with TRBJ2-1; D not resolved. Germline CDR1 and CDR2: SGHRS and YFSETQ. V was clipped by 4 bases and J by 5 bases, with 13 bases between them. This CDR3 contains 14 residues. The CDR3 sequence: CASSETRFNNEQFF. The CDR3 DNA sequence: TGCGCCAGCAGCGAAACAAGGTTTAACAATGAGCAGTTCTTC. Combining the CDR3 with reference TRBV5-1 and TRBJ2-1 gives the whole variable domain KAGVTQTPRYLIKTRGQQVTLSCSPISGHRSVSWYQQTPGQGLQFLFEYFSETQRNKGNFPGRFSGRQFSNSRSEMNVSTLELGDSALYLCASSETRFNNEQFFGPGTRLTVL.

CDR3 sequence: CASSRDHSYNEQFF. For the CDR3, the DNA is TGTGCCAGCAGTCGGGACCACTCCTACAATGAGCAGTTCTTC. The gene calls are TRBV6-5 and TRBJ2-1; D assignment may be TRBD1 or TRBD2 (5 bases each). Per germline, CDR1 MNHEY and CDR2 SVGAGI. The V gene lost 5 bases and the J gene lost 0 bases, with 8 bases spanning the gap. The CDR3 is made up of 14 amino acids.

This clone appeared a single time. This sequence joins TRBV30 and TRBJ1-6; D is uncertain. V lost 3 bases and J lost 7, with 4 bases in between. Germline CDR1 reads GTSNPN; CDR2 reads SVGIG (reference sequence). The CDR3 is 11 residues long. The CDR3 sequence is CAWSLNSPLHF. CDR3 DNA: TGTGCCTGGAGCCTCAATTCACCCCTCCACTTT.

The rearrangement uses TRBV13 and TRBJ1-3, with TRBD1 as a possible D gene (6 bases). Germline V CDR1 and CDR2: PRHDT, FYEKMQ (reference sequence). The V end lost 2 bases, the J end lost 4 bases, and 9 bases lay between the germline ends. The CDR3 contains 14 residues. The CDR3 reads CASSLKGGGNTIYF. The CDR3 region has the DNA TGTGCCAGCAGCTTAAAGGGGGGCGGAAACACCATATATTTT.

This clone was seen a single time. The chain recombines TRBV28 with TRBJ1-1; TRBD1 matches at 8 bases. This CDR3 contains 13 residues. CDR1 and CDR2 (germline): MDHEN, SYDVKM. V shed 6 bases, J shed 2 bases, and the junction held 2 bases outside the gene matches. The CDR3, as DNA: TGTGCCAGCAGAGGACAGGGAAACACTGAAGCTTTCTTT. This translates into CASRGQGNTEAFF.

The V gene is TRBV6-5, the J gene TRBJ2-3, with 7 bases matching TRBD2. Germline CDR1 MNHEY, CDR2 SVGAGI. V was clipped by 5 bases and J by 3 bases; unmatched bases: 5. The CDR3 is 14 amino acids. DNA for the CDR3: TGTGCCAGCAGTCAATGGACTAGTACAGATACGCAGTATTTT. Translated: CASSQWTSTDTQYF.

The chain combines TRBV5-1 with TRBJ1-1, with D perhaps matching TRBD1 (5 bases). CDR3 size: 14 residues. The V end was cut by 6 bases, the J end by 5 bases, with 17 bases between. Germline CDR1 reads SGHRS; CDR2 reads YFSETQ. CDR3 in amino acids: CASILTPGNTEAFF. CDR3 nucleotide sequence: TGCGCCAGCATCCTAACCCCAGGGAATACTGAAGCTTTCTTT. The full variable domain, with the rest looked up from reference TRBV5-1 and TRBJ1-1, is KAGVTQTPRYLIKTRGQQVTLSCSPISGHRSVSWYQQTPGQGLQFLFEYFSETQRNKGNFPGRFSGRQFSNSRSEMNVSTLELGDSALYLCASILTPGNTEAFFGQGTRLTVV.

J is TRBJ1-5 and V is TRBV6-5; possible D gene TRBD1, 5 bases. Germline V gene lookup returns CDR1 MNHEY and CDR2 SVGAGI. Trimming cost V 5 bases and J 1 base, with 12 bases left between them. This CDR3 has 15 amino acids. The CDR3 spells CASSPYGQSNQPQHF. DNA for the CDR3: TGTGCCAGCAGTCCATACGGACAAAGCAATCAGCCCCAGCATTTT.

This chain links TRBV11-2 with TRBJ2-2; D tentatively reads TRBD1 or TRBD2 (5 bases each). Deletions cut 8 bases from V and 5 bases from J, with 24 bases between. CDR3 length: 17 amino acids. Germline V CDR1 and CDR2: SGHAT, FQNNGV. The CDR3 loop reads CASLPGLVEGRTGELFF. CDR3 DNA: TGTGCCAGCCTCCCGGGGCTCGTCGAGGGAAGGACCGGGGAGCTGTTTTTT. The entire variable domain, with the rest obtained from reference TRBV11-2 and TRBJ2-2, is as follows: EAGVAQSPRYKIIEKRQSVAFWCNPISGHATLYWYQQILGQGPKLLIQFQNNGVVDDSQLPKDRFSAERLKGVDSTLKIQPAKLEDSAVYLCASLPGLVEGRTGELFFGEGSRLTVL.

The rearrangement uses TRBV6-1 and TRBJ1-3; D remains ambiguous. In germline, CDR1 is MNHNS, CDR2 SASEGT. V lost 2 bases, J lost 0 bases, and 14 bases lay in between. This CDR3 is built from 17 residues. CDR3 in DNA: TGTGCCAGCAGTGAACTTAACAAGGCCTTCTCTGGAAACACCATATATTTT. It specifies CASSELNKAFSGNTIYF.

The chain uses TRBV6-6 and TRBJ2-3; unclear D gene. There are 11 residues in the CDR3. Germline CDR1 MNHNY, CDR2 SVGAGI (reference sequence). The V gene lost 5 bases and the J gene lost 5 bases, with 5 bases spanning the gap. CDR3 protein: CASSHGDTQYF. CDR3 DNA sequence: TGTGCCAGCAGTCACGGAGATACGCAGTATTTT.